These T cell receptor beta chains were read from a single sample in a study of blood T cell repertoires in COVID-19. The assay was immunoSEQ multiplex PCR, and TCRdb's table has in-frame clones only and misses some. The table records approximately 290,000 clones, roughly 80% of them present only once. The sample consisted of peripheral blood. These receptors were taken from a person between 65 and 80 years old with COVID-19, enrolled during active disease. Both conserved end residues are part of each CDR3. A D gene is named only where the DNA matches it firmly. For some rows the clone size is stated as once, few or many, or as a class when expanded; others skip it.

CDR3nt,CDR3aa,abundance,v_gene,j_gene,d_gene
TGTGCCAGCAGCGTAGGGACTTCGGGCCACGAGCAGTACTTC,CASSVGTSGHEQYF,.,TRBV9,TRBJ2-7,.
TGTGCCATCAGTGAGTCGTTGACAGGGAATGAAAAACTGTTTTTT,CAISESLTGNEKLFF,.,TRBV10-3,TRBJ1-4,TRBD1
TGTGCCAGCAGCCCTCCGGCGGGGAACTATGGCTACACCTTC,CASSPPAGNYGYTF,.,TRBV5-4,TRBJ1-2,.
TGTGCCAGCAGCTTAGGACGGAGCTCTGGAAACACCATATATTTT,CASSLGRSSGNTIYF,.,TRBV7-2,TRBJ1-3,.
TGCGCCAGCAGCGACGTAGCGGGGGGGAATGAGCAGTTCTTC,CASSDVAGGNEQFF,.,TRBV5-1,TRBJ2-1,TRBD2
TGCGCCAGCAGCCAAGACAGGAGCGGGAACTATGGCTACACCTTC,CASSQDRSGNYGYTF,.,TRBV4-3,TRBJ1-2,.
TGTGCCAGCATTCCGGGAGGGAGCTCCTATAATTCACCCCTCCACTTT,CASIPGGSSYNSPLHF,.,TRBV28,TRBJ1-6,.
TGCGCCAGCAGCCCTTTTTCTAATGAAAAACTGTTTTTT,CASSPFSNEKLFF,.,TRBV5-1,TRBJ1-4,.
TGTGCCAGCAGCGTACAAGGGGGTGGGTACGAGCAGTACTTC,CASSVQGGGYEQYF,.,TRBV9,TRBJ2-7,.
TGTGCCAGCAGTGTCGGCGGGGGACTATACAATGAGCAGTTCTTC,CASSVGGGLYNEQFF,.,TRBV2,TRBJ2-1,TRBD2
TGCAGTGCTATAGCTAACTATGGCTACACCTTC,CSAIANYGYTF,.,TRBV20-1,TRBJ1-2,.
TGTGCCAGCAGTCGGACAGGGAACAATCAGCCCCAGCATTTT,CASSRTGNNQPQHF,.,TRBV6-5,TRBJ1-5,TRBD1
TGCGCCAGCAGAGTAGGACTAGCAGGCACCGGGGAGCTGTTTTTT,CASRVGLAGTGELFF,.,TRBV5-1,TRBJ2-2,TRBD2
TGTGCCAGCAGCTCCGGACAGGGACAATACTACGAGCAGTACTTC,CASSSGQGQYYEQYF,.,TRBV5-5,TRBJ2-7,TRBD1
TGTGCCAGCTCACCAGGGGGCGATCAGCCCCAGCATTTT,CASSPGGDQPQHF,.,TRBV18,TRBJ1-5,.
TGTGCCAGCAAACTAGCGGGAGCGGAATTTAGGGACGAGCAGTACTTC,CASKLAGAEFRDEQYF,.,TRBV6-6,TRBJ2-7,TRBD2
TGTGCCAGCAGTCCAGGACAGGGGGCGGTTGGAAACACCATATATTTT,CASSPGQGAVGNTIYF,.,TRBV28,TRBJ1-3,TRBD1
TGTGCCAGCAGCCAAAGACTAGCGGGAGGGTCGGAGACCCAGTACTTC,CASSQRLAGGSETQYF,.,TRBV11-2,TRBJ2-5,TRBD2
TGTGCCAGCAGCCGAGGACAGGGACAAGCTTTCTTT,CASSRGQGQAFF,once,TRBV27,TRBJ1-1,TRBD1
TGTGCCAGCAGCTTTCGGACTAGTACGACAGATACGCAGTATTTT,CASSFRTSTTDTQYF,.,TRBV9,TRBJ2-3,TRBD2
TGTGCCAGCAGTCACCGGGACAGGGGAGTTCGGAGGGGCTACACCTTC,CASSHRDRGVRRGYTF,.,TRBV6-6,TRBJ1-2,TRBD1
TGTGCCAGCAGTAAGACAGGCACCTCTAACTATGGCTACACCTTC,CASSKTGTSNYGYTF,.,TRBV6-5,TRBJ1-2,.
TGTGCCAGCAGCTCGGGACAGGTAGCCTACGAGCAGTACTTC,CASSSGQVAYEQYF,.,TRBV5-4,TRBJ2-7,TRBD1
TGCAGCGTTGCGAGGGGGGGATCCTACGAGCAGTACTTC,CSVARGGSYEQYF,.,TRBV29-1,TRBJ2-7,.
TGTGCCAGCAGCCCCGCTGGGGCCAACGTCCTGACTTTC,CASSPAGANVLTF,.,TRBV11-2,TRBJ2-6,.
TGCGCCAGCAGCCAGGACAGGGTCTTTGCCTATGGCTACACCTTC,CASSQDRVFAYGYTF,.,TRBV4-1,TRBJ1-2,TRBD1